This T cell receptor (beta chain) was captured by sequencing in a study of blood T cell repertoires in COVID-19. Across the study: Nucleic acid was either cDNA or gDNA, and it came from T cells, B-cell-depleted T cells, or PBMCs.

The CDR3 runs to 16 residues. V shed 4 bases, J shed 6 bases, and the junction held 6 bases outside the gene matches. Germline V lookup: CDR1 SGHTA, CDR2 FQGNSA. Original handling: Using reference gene primer amplification, nucleated cell counts were estimated. Data came from immunoSEQ multiplex PCR; TCRdb stores just in-frame clones and leaves some out. V and J calls plus clone size are reproduced from that table; the DNA served to infer D and trimming. Among roughly 190,000 clones listed, about 88% were seen once. The sample holds one count of this clone. V gene TRBV7-2 combines with J gene TRBJ2-3; 14 nucleotides agree with TRBD2. Sequencing was performed on peripheral blood. This TCR derives from a human donor in a cohort sampled during active COVID-19. CDR3 sequence reads: CASSSGTSGRVDTQYF. CDR3 in DNA: TGTGCCAGCAGCTCTGGGACTAGCGGGAGAGTCGATACGCAGTATTTT. Full variable domain (rest looked up from reference TRBV7-2 and TRBJ2-3): GAGVSQSPSNKVTEKGKDVELRCDPISGHTALYWYRQSLGQGLEFLIYFQGNSAPDKSGLPSDRFSAERTGGSVSTLTIQRTQQEDSAVYLCASSSGTSGRVDTQYFGPGTRLTVL.